One and the same sample provided the 7 T cell receptor beta chains below, sequenced in a study of molecular identifiers for immune sequencing clone quantification. TCRdb reprocessed the PCR reads via MiXCR and lists one record per CDR3 protein. The data show under 3,000 distinct CDR3 sequences, with 15% to 20% seen just once and roughly 8.2% held by the top ten. The sample was naive CD8+ T cells from blood, with Jurkat cell RNA spiked in. Subset meaning: FACS-sorted CD8+CD4-CCR7+CD45RA+ naive T cells. The receptors were gathered from a human donor in good health. Some libraries in this study had Jurkat cell RNA spiked in.

This clonotype is categorized as medium-sized (0.01 to 0.1%). V gene TRBV20-1 combines with J gene TRBJ2-5, with TRBD2 as a possible D gene (5 bases). Germline V CDR1 and CDR2: DFQATT, SNEGSKA (reference sequence). Trimming cost V 5 bases and J 5 bases, with 15 bases left between them. The CDR3 totals 13 residues. The CDR3 protein is CSAPGPTGETQYF. CDR3 DNA sequence: TGCAGTGCTCCCGGGCCAACGGGGGAGACCCAGTACTTC.

In its sample, this clonotype ranks as medium-sized. The rearrangement uses TRBV28 and TRBJ1-5, with no clear D. The CDR3 runs to 13 residues. Between the trimmed V and J ends, which lost 6 bases and 4 bases, there was a span of 10 bases. Germline-derived CDR1 and CDR2 are MDHEN and SYDVKM. The CDR3 nucleotides are TGTGCCAGCAGCCCAAGAGAGAATCAGCCCCAGCATTTT. It translates to CASSPRENQPQHF. The entire variable domain, with the rest obtained from reference TRBV28 and TRBJ1-5, is as follows: DVKVTQSSRYLVKRTGEKVFLECVQDMDHENMFWYRQDPGLGLRLIYFSYDVKMKEKGDIPEGYSVSREKKERFSLILESASTNQTSMYLCASSPRENQPQHFGDGTRLSIL.

Within the sample, this clonotype is medium-sized. The rearrangement links TRBV29-1 to TRBJ1-2; unclear D gene. Germline CDR1 is SQVTM and CDR2 is ANQGSEA. V lost 0 bases to trimming and J lost 7 bases, with 3 bases between them. This CDR3 is 10 amino acids long. CDR3 sequence (DNA): TGCAGCGTTGAAGAGGGTGGCTACACCTTC. Residues: CSVEEGGYTF. Full variable domain (outside the CDR3, taken from reference TRBV29-1 and TRBJ1-2): SAVISQKPSRDICQRGTSLTIQCQVDSQVTMMFWYRQQPGQSLTLIATANQGSEATYESGFVIDKFPISRPNLTFSTLTVSNMSPEDSSIYLCSVEEGGYTFGSGTRLTVV.

In its sample, this clonotype is medium-sized (0.01 to 0.1%). This rearrangement joins TRBV7-8 to TRBJ2-5; D is unclear. This CDR3 region has 14 residues. V was shortened by 1 base and J by 1 base, with 7 bases between the two germline ends. CDR1 is SGHVS, CDR2 FQNEAQ, per germline. The CDR3, as DNA: TGTGCCAGCAGCTTAGGGCCAGGCCAAGAGACCCAGTACTTC. Residues: CASSLGPGQETQYF.

In this sample, this clonotype is large. The rearrangement uses TRBV20-1 and TRBJ2-7, with 10 nucleotides matching TRBD2. This CDR3 has 13 amino acids. The V segment lost 6 bases and the J segment 7 bases; nucleotides outside the gene matches: 9. In germline, CDR1 is DFQATT, CDR2 SNEGSKA (reference sequence). The CDR3 DNA follows: TGCAGTGCCCTTGAGCGGGAGGGCAGGGAGCAGTACTTC. Its protein is CSALEREGREQYF.

By share of the sample, this clonotype is large (0.1 to 1%). The chain is built from TRBV28 and TRBJ2-5; D possibly corresponds to TRBD2 (5 bases). Per the germline V gene, CDR1 is MDHEN and CDR2 is SYDVKM. V was shortened by 3 bases and J by 2 bases, with 7 bases between the two germline ends. This CDR3 contains 13 residues. The CDR3 spells CASSFRRQETQYF. The CDR3 DNA sequence: TGTGCCAGCAGTTTCAGGAGGCAAGAGACCCAGTACTTC.

Relative to its sample, this clonotype is medium-sized. The rearrangement links TRBV4-1 to TRBJ2-7; D unclear. The CDR3 is 14 residues long. Between the trimmed V and J ends, which lost 4 bases and 5 bases, there was a span of 15 bases. Germline assignment: CDR1 MGHRA and CDR2 YSYEKL. CDR3 nucleotides: TGCGCCAGCAGCCCACCCGATTGGGGTGACGAGCAGTACTTC. Amino acid sequence: CASSPPDWGDEQYF.